This T cell receptor (beta chain) was observed in a study of beta chain features in type 1 diabetes. General study points: There was a moderate but significant shortening of TCRB CDR3s in all four CD4+ subsets of Type 1 diabetes patients.

Details on this clone: The antigen is unknown.

The CDR3 runs 15 residues. V was shortened by 1 base and J by 3 bases, with 10 bases between the two germline ends. CDR1 and CDR2 from the germline V gene are SGHTA and FQGNSA. TCRB transcripts that were expressed got sequenced, as all of the isolated RNA had been reverse transcribed. Sequencing of stem cell-like memory T cell samples yielded roughly 1 million reads on average. Clones were read by immunoSEQ multiplex PCR, and TCRdb kept only the in-frame ones, dropping some. Altogether about 25,000 clones are present, roughly half being singletons, with the ten largest covering 0.3%. This sequence joins TRBV7-2 and TRBJ2-1; D is unresolved. Sequenced material: stem cell memory CD4+ T cells from blood. This clonotype was obtained from a man aged 30 to 39 with type 1 diabetes. The CDR3 region has the DNA TGTGCCAGCAGCTTAGTGGCCGGGTTCTACAATGAGCAGTTCTTC. It encodes CASSLVAGFYNEQFF.